A selection of T cell receptor beta chains follows, all from one sample in a study of OX40 agonist ivuxolimab in advanced cancers. Method: immunoSEQ multiplex PCR; TCRdb's copy keeps in-frame clones and lacks some. The sample records about 70,000 clones, approximately 89% being singletons. The sample was CD4+ or CD8+ T cells sorted from blood, taken in a trial of the OX40 agonist ivuxolimab. All receptors derive from an adult with an advanced solid tumor such as melanoma, head and neck, liver or kidney cancer. The CDR3 runs from the conserved cysteine through the conserved F or W. The order of the fields is J gene, clone size, D gene, V gene, CDR3 DNA, CDR3 protein. D genes are given only for firm matches. Clone size is stated in some rows and not others, as once, few, many or a class when expanded.

>TRBJ2-3|.|.|TRBV7-8
TGTGCCAGCAGCCCCGGGACCACAGATACGCAGTATTTT
CASSPGTTDTQYF
>TRBJ1-6|few|TRBD1|TRBV5-4
TGTGCCAGCAGCTTTGGGACAGCCAATTCACCCCTCCACTTT
CASSFGTANSPLHF
>TRBJ2-1|.|.|TRBV11-2
TGTGCCAGCAGTCGCCGGGCCGACACCCTCAATGAGCAGTTCTTC
CASSRRADTLNEQFF
>TRBJ2-2|.|.|TRBV5-1
TGCGCCAGCAGCCGCGCTATCAGGGAGGCCACCGGGGAGCTGTTTTTT
CASSRAIREATGELFF
>TRBJ2-3|.|.|TRBV19
TGTGCCAGTAGTATAGGGTCACCTCCCGGCACAGATACGCAGTATTTT
CASSIGSPPGTDTQYF
>TRBJ1-5|.|.|TRBV19
TGTGCCAGTAGTGACCCCCGGGGGCAAACCTTCAATCAGCCCCAGCATTTT
CASSDPRGQTFNQPQHF
>TRBJ1-3|.|.|TRBV6-1
TGTGCCAGCAGACTTAGCTCTGGAAACACCATATATTTT
CASRLSSGNTIYF
>TRBJ2-1|.|TRBD2|TRBV5-1
TGCGCCAGCAGCTTGGGGACTAGCGGGGGGTCCGGAGAGCAGTTCTTC
CASSLGTSGGSGEQFF
>TRBJ1-5|once|.|TRBV4-2
TGTGCCAGCAGCCAAGATGATGGCCAGCCCCAGCATTTT
CASSQDDGQPQHF
>TRBJ1-2|.|.|TRBV4-1
TGCGCCAGCAGCCAGCCAACTAGGGGCACATCTAACTATGGCTACACCTTC
CASSQPTRGTSNYGYTF
>TRBJ1-2|.|.|TRBV19
TGTGCCAGTAGTATCGCGGCCAGGGAGAACTATGGCTACACCTTC
CASSIAARENYGYTF
>TRBJ2-4|.|.|TRBV2
TGTGCCAGCAGTGAGGTAGGGCGTGTAGCCAAAAACATTCAGTACTTC
CASSEVGRVAKNIQYF